Listed here are 9 T cell receptor beta chains from one sample, sequenced in a study of T cell changes during pregnancy in multiple sclerosis. Assay used: immunoSEQ multiplex PCR; TCRdb lists only in-frame clones, some missing. The sample lists some 57,000 clones, 75% to 95% seen once, with 0.4% to 0.5% in the top ten. Sequenced here: CD4+ T cells from peripheral blood mononuclear cells, sampled after pregnancy. Every receptor here comes from a female donor in good health, enrolled as a control in a pregnancy study.

This clone was observed a few times. This chain joins TRBV5-5 and TRBJ2-7, with D possibly TRBD2 on 5 matching bases. V shed 0 bases and J shed 3 bases, with 13 bases lying between them. CDR1 and CDR2 from the germline V gene are SGHKS and YYEKEE (reference sequence). This CDR3 spans 15 amino acids. The CDR3 is CASSLGPGLDYEQYF. The CDR3 DNA sequence: TGTGCCAGCAGCTTGGGGCCTGGACTGGACTACGAGCAGTACTTC.

The rearrangement links TRBV18 to TRBJ2-2; tentative D call: TRBD1 (6 bases). Germline V lookup: CDR1 KGHSH, CDR2 LQKENI. This CDR3 contains 16 residues. Trimming cost V 4 bases and J 0 bases, with 12 bases left between them. The CDR3 is CASSLPGTTNTGELFF. CDR3 DNA: TGTGCCAGCTCACTACCCGGGACAACGAACACCGGGGAGCTGTTTTTT.

The genes are TRBV4-3 and TRBJ2-6, with TRBD1 matching over 10 bases. There are 17 residues in the CDR3. Germline CDR1 and CDR2: LGHNA and YSLEER. Trimming removed 1 base from V and 2 bases from J; junction bases left unmatched: 2. This CDR3 is CASSQGQGAAGANVLTF. In DNA form, the CDR3 reads TGCGCCAGCAGCCAAGGACAGGGGGCAGCTGGGGCCAACGTCCTGACTTTC.

The chain links TRBV4-2 to TRBJ2-1; the match to TRBD2 covers 7 bases. J gave up 4 bases and V 0 bases, and 15 bases lay outside the gene matches. This CDR3 is 19 amino acids long. The germline V gene has CDR1 LGHNA and CDR2 YNFKEQ. This chain's CDR3 is CASSQEPLQRENVYNEQFF. DNA of the CDR3: TGTGCCAGCAGCCAAGAACCTCTCCAGCGGGAAAACGTATACAATGAGCAGTTCTTC.

This chain connects TRBV10-3 to TRBJ1-2; 9 positions match TRBD1. After removal of 10 bases from V and 3 bases from J, the junction contained 12 bases not matched to a gene. CDR3 length equals 15 residues. CDR1 and CDR2 from the germline V gene are ENHRY and SYGVKD. The CDR3 reads CATREGQGLDYGYTF. The CDR3 bases are TGTGCCACCAGGGAAGGACAGGGGTTGGACTATGGCTACACCTTC.

V gene TRBV7-3 combines with J gene TRBJ1-1, with 9 bases that match TRBD1. Germline-derived CDR1 and CDR2 are SGHTA and FQGTGA. The CDR3 has 14 amino acids. V dropped 6 bases and J dropped 1; count of bases not matched to a gene: 3. The CDR3, as DNA: TGTGCCAGCAGTTGGGACAGGGAGAACACTGAAGCTTTCTTT. It yields the protein CASSWDRENTEAFF. The whole variable domain, remainder taken from reference TRBV7-3 and TRBJ1-1, is GAGVSQTPSNKVTEKGKYVELRCDPISGHTALYWYRQSLGQGPEFLIYFQGTGAADDSGLPNDRFFAVRPEGSVSTLKIQRTERGDSAVYLCASSWDRENTEAFFGQGTRLTVV.

The chain employs TRBV6-1 and TRBJ1-1, with D unresolved. This CDR3 region has 11 residues. CDR1 and CDR2 (germline): MNHNS, SASEGT. The V end was cut by 4 bases, the J end by 7 bases, with 7 bases between. DNA of the CDR3: TGTGCCAGCAGTGGACACCTTGAAGCTTTCTTT. Its translation: CASSGHLEAFF.

This clone was counted between two and nine times. This specimen includes other DNA sequences encoding the same CDR3. The chain couples TRBV7-9 to TRBJ1-4; D call uncertain. Between the trimmed V and J ends, which lost 3 bases and 0 bases, there was a span of 5 bases. CDR3 length: 14 residues. The germline V gene has CDR1 SEHNR and CDR2 FQNEAQ (reference sequence). The CDR3 coding sequence is TGTGCCAGCAGCTTCCAATCAACTAATGAAAAACTGTTTTTT. Its translation is CASSFQSTNEKLFF.

This clone appeared a single time. The chain combines TRBV7-9 with TRBJ2-6, with 9 bases identical to TRBD2. After removal of 2 bases from V and 3 bases from J, the junction contained 8 bases not matched to a gene. Germline V CDR1 and CDR2: SEHNR, FQNEAQ (reference sequence). The CDR3 extends over 18 amino acids. The CDR3 here is CASSLSLRGGGGANVLTF. The CDR3 nucleotides read TGTGCCAGCAGCTTAAGTCTGCGGGGGGGCGGTGGGGCCAACGTCCTGACTTTC.